Below are 8 T cell receptor beta chains sequenced from a single sample in a study of CD8 T cells in ankylosing spondylitis. Whole-study findings and limits: Made up of 7 to 9 highly homologous variants, a TCR beta motif appeared characteristic of ankylosing spondylitis blood.

Their cognate antigens are unknown. TCRdb fed the 5' RACE reads into MiXCR, producing one record per CDR3 protein. The data contain about 340,000 distinct CDR3 sequences, roughly 8% of them singletons. Input material: blood, either unsorted or a sorted T cell fraction (not recorded which). The receptors stem from a male donor with ankylosing spondylitis.

The chain is built from TRBV7-9 and TRBJ2-5, with D perhaps matching TRBD1 or TRBD2 (6 bases each). The germline V gene encodes CDR1 SEHNR and CDR2 FQNEAQ (reference sequence). This CDR3 has 15 residues. Trimming removed 5 bases from V and 2 bases from J, with 15 bases in between. The CDR3 DNA is TGTGCCAGCAGCGGGCGGGACAACCTTCAAGAGACCCAGTACTTC. Protein product: CASSGRDNLQETQYF.

This clonotype was detected only a few times. This chain connects TRBV29-1 to TRBJ2-1; the D is unclear. V was shortened by 4 bases and J by 4 bases, with 8 bases between the two germline ends. Germline V gives CDR1 SQVTM, CDR2 ANQGSEA. The CDR3 runs 12 residues. The CDR3 loop is CSVVQQYNEQFF. Written as DNA, the CDR3 is TGCAGCGTTGTGCAACAATACAATGAGCAGTTCTTC.

The J gene is TRBJ2-3, the V gene TRBV4-1; 15 positions match TRBD2. The CDR3 extends over 17 amino acids. Germline CDR1 is MGHRA and CDR2 is YSYEKL. V shed 5 bases, J shed 0 bases, and the junction held 3 bases outside the gene matches. The CDR3 DNA reads TGCGCCAGCAGCTTTGGGACTAGCGGGGGGAGCACAGATACGCAGTATTTT. Translation gives CASSFGTSGGSTDTQYF.

The chain combines TRBV29-1 with TRBJ1-2, with D possibly matching TRBD1 (6 bases). The length of the CDR3 is 13 residues. Trimming stripped 5 bases from V and 3 bases from J, with 13 bases between. CDR1 is SQVTM, CDR2 ANQGSEA, per germline. CDR3 residues: CSVRQESDYGYTF. CDR3 nucleotides: TGCAGCGTTAGACAGGAAAGTGACTATGGCTACACCTTC.

This clonotype was observed a few times. The chain combines TRBV7-9 with TRBJ2-7, with D perhaps matching TRBD1 or TRBD2 (5 bases each). Trimming pared 5 bases from V and 1 base from J, leaving 12 bases between. Germline CDR1 SEHNR, CDR2 FQNEAQ (reference sequence). This CDR3 comprises 14 residues. The CDR3 is CASSREQESYEQYF. CDR3 bases: TGTGCCAGCAGCCGGGAACAGGAGTCCTACGAGCAGTACTTC.

This clonotype was counted between two and nine times. The genes are TRBV5-1 and TRBJ2-1; 14 bases are shared with TRBD2. The CDR3 spans 16 residues. Germline values: CDR1 SGHRS, CDR2 YFSETQ. V shed 3 bases and J 9 bases; nucleotides not matched to a gene: 8. As DNA, the CDR3 is TGCGCCAGCAGCTCAGGGACTAGCGGGAGTCGTGGTGAGCAGTTCTTC. Protein sequence: CASSSGTSGSRGEQFF.

This clonotype was observed a few times. As DNA, the CDR3 is TGTGCCAGCAGGGATTACGGCTACACCTTC. It encodes CASRDYGYTF. This chain connects TRBV12-3 or TRBV12-4 to TRBJ1-2; D remains ambiguous. The CDR3 spans 10 residues. V lost 6 bases, J lost 8 bases, and 7 bases lay in between.

This sequence joins TRBV5-1 and TRBJ2-1, with 8 bases that match TRBD2. The CDR3 is made up of 18 amino acids. J lost 3 bases, V lost 0 bases, and 11 bases had no gene match. CDR1 SGHRS and CDR2 YFSETQ come from the germline V gene. The CDR3 region has the DNA TGCGCCAGCAGCTTGGTTGCGGGAGGCGGTTCCGGCTACAATGAGCAGTTCTTC. Its translation: CASSLVAGGGSGYNEQFF.